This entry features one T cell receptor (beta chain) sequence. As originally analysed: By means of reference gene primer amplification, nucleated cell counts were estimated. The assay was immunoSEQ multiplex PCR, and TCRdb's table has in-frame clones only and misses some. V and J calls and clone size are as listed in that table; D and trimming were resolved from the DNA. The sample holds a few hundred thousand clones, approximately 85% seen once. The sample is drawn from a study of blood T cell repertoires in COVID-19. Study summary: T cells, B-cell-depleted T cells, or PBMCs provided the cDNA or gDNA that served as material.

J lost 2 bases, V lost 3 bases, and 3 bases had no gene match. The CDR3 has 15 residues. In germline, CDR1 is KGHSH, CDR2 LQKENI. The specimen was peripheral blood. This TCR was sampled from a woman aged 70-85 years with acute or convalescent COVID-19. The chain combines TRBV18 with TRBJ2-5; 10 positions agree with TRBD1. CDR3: CASSPGQGTQETQYF. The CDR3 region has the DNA TGTGCCAGCTCACCGGGACAGGGGACACAAGAGACCCAGTACTTC. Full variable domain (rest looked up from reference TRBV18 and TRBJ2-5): NAGVMQNPRHLVRRRGQEARLRCSPMKGHSHVYWYRQLPEEGLKFMVYLQKENIIDESGMPKERFSAEFPKEGPSILRIQQVVRGDSAAYFCASSPGQGTQETQYFGPGTRLLVL.